The TCR beta chain described here comes from a study of cytomegalovirus exposure and HLA in healthy donors. Study-wide findings and caveats: The CMV antigen specificity of a few CMV-associated chains was confirmed through in vitro analysis.

The assay was immunoSEQ multiplex PCR, and TCRdb's table has in-frame clones only and misses some. The sample contains tens of thousands of clones, 90% to 95% of which appear only once. The ends were cut back, 7 bases at V and 0 bases at J, with 9 bases in the middle. The length of the CDR3 is 14 residues. CDR1 and CDR2 from the germline V gene are MNHEY and SVGAGI. Comment on this clone: Its antigen is as yet unknown.

The V call is TRBV6-5, the J call TRBJ1-4, with D uncertain. The sequenced sample consisted of PBMCs. This clonotype originated in a woman under 30 in good health and CMV-seropositive. In DNA form, the CDR3 reads TGTGCCAGCACCTACAGTGCAACTAATGAAAAACTGTTTTTT. Amino acids: CASTYSATNEKLFF.